This TCR beta chain was sequenced for a study of regulatory T cells in long-lasting Graves disease. Whole-study results and caveats: The study found TRBV28, TRBJ1-2 and TRBJ2-5 favored in persistent disease.

As concerns this clonotype: Its antigen is currently unknown. Sequence at one end of the junction differs from germline and may be a read error.

Described time point: newly diagnosed GD, antithyroid drugs for less than 3 months. PBMCs were the source of the RNA used for TCR sequencing. Germline V gene sequence: CDR1 MGHRA, CDR2 YSYEKL. This CDR3 has 14 residues. The authors built TCR beta libraries using iRepertoire HTBI primers and Arm-PCR of CDR3 regions. TCRdb ran MiXCR on the multiplex PCR reads and lists one entry per CDR3 protein. The sample yields about 610,000 distinct CDR3 sequences, about 16% seen once. The same sample was also used in a study of T cells in Graves' hyperthyroidism and ophthalmopathy. That source adds: Absence of ophthalmopathy progression within 18 months defined stable Graves' hyperthyroidism. Hyperthyroidism, newly diagnosed and lasting under 2 months, affected patients aged 18 to 65. A model using 13 V-J features told ophthalmopathy apart from stable hyperthyroidism.

The V and J genes are TRBV4-1 and TRBJ2-7; D may be TRBD2 (5 bases). This TCR was recovered from a man between 18 and 29 years old with Graves disease. The sample consisted of peripheral blood mononuclear cells (PBMCs), taken at new diagnosis, from a patient treated with antithyroid drugs. The CDR3 protein is CASSQGGSSDEQYF. The CDR3 nucleotides read TGCGCCAGCAGCCAAGGTGGGAGCTCCGACGAGCAGTACTTC.